A single sample is the source of the 21 T cell receptor beta chains below, sequenced in a study of control samples from healthy donors and cancer patients. Data came from immunoSEQ multiplex PCR; TCRdb stores just in-frame clones and leaves some out. The sample contains 130,000 to 150,000 clones, approximately 93% of which appear only once. What was sequenced was blood. The receptors here all came from a man younger than 30 in good health.

The gene calls are TRBV6-5 and TRBJ1-1, with 7 nucleotides matching TRBD1. Germline CDR1 MNHEY, CDR2 SVGAGI. Germline trimming cut 2 bases from V and 2 bases from J; bases unmatched to any gene: 5. This CDR3 contains 15 residues. Here the CDR3 reads CASSYRGPLNTEAFF. For the CDR3, the DNA is TGTGCCAGCAGTTACAGGGGGCCCCTTAACACTGAAGCTTTCTTT.

The gene calls are TRBV27 and TRBJ2-1; the match to TRBD1 covers 8 bases. Looked up from germline, CDR1 is MNHEY and CDR2 is SMNVEV (reference sequence). CDR3 length: 15 residues. With 5 bases clipped from V and 4 bases from J, the junction kept 7 bases outside the gene matches. As DNA, the CDR3 is TGTGCCAGCAGTCGCGGGACAGGCGTTTACAATGAGCAGTTCTTC. Its translation is CASSRGTGVYNEQFF.

The chain links TRBV19 to TRBJ2-1; the match to TRBD2 covers 10 bases. With 3 bases clipped from V and 6 bases from J, the junction kept 14 bases outside the gene matches. This CDR3 has 18 residues. Per the germline V gene, CDR1 is LNHDA and CDR2 is SQIVND (reference sequence). The CDR3 is CASSITVSGRGHRNEQFF. The CDR3 nucleotides read TGTGCCAGTAGTATTACAGTAAGCGGGAGGGGGCATCGCAATGAGCAGTTCTTC.

The chain links TRBV27 to TRBJ2-1, with TRBD2 matching over 7 bases. V dropped 3 bases and J dropped 1; count of bases not matched to a gene: 12. Germline V gene sequence: CDR1 MNHEY, CDR2 SMNVEV (reference sequence). This CDR3 is built from 18 residues. CDR3 sequence: CASSFKVGAGSSYNEQFF. For the CDR3, the DNA is TGTGCCAGCAGTTTTAAGGTGGGAGCGGGGAGTTCCTACAATGAGCAGTTCTTC.

This sequence joins TRBV9 and TRBJ2-1; TRBD2 agrees at 7 bases. With V trimmed by 0 bases and J by 7 bases, 10 bases remained unmatched. The CDR3 has 16 residues. Germline V gene lookup returns CDR1 SGDLS and CDR2 YYNGEE. The CDR3 DNA sequence: TGTGCCAGCAGCGTAGCTTGGGGGGGAGGGCCGAATGAGCAGTTCTTC. Translated: CASSVAWGGGPNEQFF.

This clone has only one observation. The chain employs TRBV30 and TRBJ1-6; a possible D gene is TRBD1 (5 bases). CDR3 length: 14 amino acids. The germline V gene has CDR1 GTSNPN and CDR2 SVGIG (reference sequence). V lost 0 bases and J lost 9, with 12 bases in between. In DNA, the CDR3 is TGTGCCTGGAGTGTAAGGGGAACAATTTCACCCCTCCACTTT. This encodes CAWSVRGTISPLHF.

The chain recombines TRBV28 with TRBJ1-6; 7 bases are shared with TRBD1. This CDR3 has 14 amino acids. V lost 6 bases and J lost 7; bases outside the gene matches: 6. Per the germline V gene, CDR1 is MDHEN and CDR2 is SYDVKM. The chain's CDR3 is CASSIDRANSPLHF. Here the CDR3 DNA reads TGTGCCAGCAGCATAGACAGGGCAAATTCACCCCTCCACTTT.

The V call is TRBV2, the J call TRBJ1-5; the match to TRBD1 covers 7 bases. Trimming at V came to 6 bases and at J to 4 bases, leaving 18 bases not matched to a gene. There are 18 residues in the CDR3. Germline V gene sequence: CDR1 SNHLY, CDR2 FYNNEI. CDR3 amino acids: CASSRTPRGQLSNQPQHF. The DNA for the CDR3 is TGTGCCAGCAGCCGTACACCTCGGGGACAGCTATCGAATCAGCCCCAGCATTTT. The variable domain in full, with the rest retrieved from reference TRBV2 and TRBJ1-5, is EPEVTQTPSHQVTQMGQEVILRCVPISNHLYFYWYRQILGQKVEFLVSFYNNEISEKSEIFDDQFSVERPDGSNFTLKIRSTKLEDSAMYFCASSRTPRGQLSNQPQHFGDGTRLSIL.

This clone was recorded once. This CDR3 is also generated by other DNA sequences in the sample. CDR3 region: CASSYLLQPQHF. As DNA, the CDR3 is TGTGCCAGCAGTTACCTATTACAGCCCCAGCATTTT. J is TRBJ1-5 and V is TRBV6-2 or TRBV6-3; the D is unclear. The CDR3 runs 12 residues. The V gene's germline CDR1 is MNHEY and CDR2 SVGEGT. Trimming stripped 2 bases from V and 7 bases from J, with 6 bases between.

The rearrangement uses TRBV6-5 and TRBJ1-2; 8 nucleotides agree with TRBD1. CDR1 is MNHEY, CDR2 SVGAGI, per germline. CDR3 length: 14 amino acids. V shed 7 bases and J 2 bases; nucleotides not matched to a gene: 6. The CDR3 DNA sequence: TGTGCCAGCACCGACAGGGGACGGAACTATGGCTACACCTTC. It yields the protein CASTDRGRNYGYTF.

This rearrangement joins TRBV5-6 to TRBJ1-2; D unresolved. Germline V lookup: CDR1 SGHDT, CDR2 YYEEEE. Between the trimmed V and J ends, which lost 0 bases and 8 bases, there was a span of 11 bases. The CDR3 is 13 residues long. CDR3 protein: CASSLARDLGYTF. DNA for the CDR3: TGTGCCAGCAGCTTGGCGAGGGATCTAGGCTACACCTTC.

In regard to this clone: Germline and junction disagree at one end, which may indicate a read error. This chain's CDR3 is CASSSGSGGSIF. CDR3 nucleotide sequence: TGTGCCAGCAGCTCCGGTAGCGGGGGTTCGATTTTT. V is TRBV5-6 and J is TRBJ2-3; 9 positions match TRBD2. Germline V gene sequence: CDR1 SGHDT, CDR2 YYEEEE. The length of the CDR3 is 12 residues.

The chain couples TRBV9 to TRBJ2-5; D gene uncertain. The ends were cut back, 0 bases at V and 1 base at J, with 7 bases in the middle. This CDR3 comprises 14 residues. The germline CDR1 and CDR2 sequences are SGDLS and YYNGEE. CDR3 residues: CASSVAASQETQYF. Here the CDR3 DNA reads TGTGCCAGCAGCGTAGCGGCTAGCCAAGAGACCCAGTACTTC.

The V gene is TRBV7-9, the J gene TRBJ2-5; D not certain. The V gene's germline CDR1 is SEHNR and CDR2 FQNEAQ (reference sequence). Trimming stripped 2 bases from V and 2 bases from J, with 9 bases between. The length of the CDR3 is 14 residues. CDR3 DNA sequence: TGTGCCAGCAGCTTATCAACCCCTCAAGAGACCCAGTACTTC. Translated: CASSLSTPQETQYF.

V gene TRBV24-1 combines with J gene TRBJ1-2; D unresolved. Germline V gene lookup returns CDR1 KGHDR and CDR2 SFDVKD. CDR3 length: 13 amino acids. The germline V and J ends were trimmed by 5 bases and 2 bases, with 8 bases remaining between them. The CDR3: CATSVGRNYGYTF. The DNA of the CDR3 is TGTGCCACCAGTGTGGGGAGGAACTATGGCTACACCTTC.

This chain connects TRBV20-1 to TRBJ2-2; D remains ambiguous. The germline V gene encodes CDR1 DFQATT and CDR2 SNEGSKA (reference sequence). V lost 4 bases and J 0 bases, leaving 0 bases between the germline ends. The CDR3 has 11 amino acids. This CDR3 is CSATNTGELFF. The DNA for the CDR3 is TGCAGTGCTACGAACACCGGGGAGCTGTTTTTT.

The table lists this clone with a few counts. The chain employs TRBV29-1 and TRBJ2-3; 7 bases are a match to TRBD1. V gave up 1 base and J gave up 4 bases; unmatched junction bases: 5. CDR3 size: 14 residues. Germline V gene data show CDR1 as SQVTM and CDR2 as ANQGSEA. CDR3 sequence: CSVEGQGLADTQYF. The CDR3 coding sequence is TGCAGCGTTGAAGGACAGGGTTTAGCAGATACGCAGTATTTT.

This clone was recorded a few times. The chain joins TRBV21-1 to TRBJ1-1; whether TRBD1, the table's D call, matches the DNA was not checked. TRBV21-1 is an annotated pseudogene. The CDR3 is 14 amino acids. DNA of the CDR3: TGTGCCAGCAGCCCGGGACAGGGAGCGTCAGAAGCTTTCTTT. The encoded protein is CASSPGQGASEAFF.

The chain combines TRBV10-2 with TRBJ2-1; TRBD2 matches at 8 bases. The CDR3 length is 15 residues. Per germline, CDR1 WSHSY and CDR2 SAAADI. The V gene end was trimmed by 6 bases and the J gene end by 6 bases; junction bases not matched to a gene: 10. As DNA, the CDR3 is TGCGCCAGCAGACCAGGACTAGCAACTGGCAATGAGCAGTTCTTC. Residues: CASRPGLATGNEQFF.

V usage is TRBV5-1 and J usage is TRBJ1-4, with D unclear. V gave up 4 bases and J gave up 3 bases, with 10 bases separating them. This CDR3 is built from 14 residues. CDR1 SGHRS and CDR2 YFSETQ come from the germline V gene. The CDR3 DNA reads TGCGCCAGCAGCCCGGGAAGGTCTAATGAAAAACTGTTTTTT. Protein product: CASSPGRSNEKLFF. Drawing the rest from reference TRBV5-1 and TRBJ1-4, the complete variable domain is KAGVTQTPRYLIKTRGQQVTLSCSPISGHRSVSWYQQTPGQGLQFLFEYFSETQRNKGNFPGRFSGRQFSNSRSEMNVSTLELGDSALYLCASSPGRSNEKLFFGSGTQLSVL.

This clone was seen just once. The chain uses TRBV19 and TRBJ1-2; 9 bases align to TRBD1. V was pared by 0 bases and J by 6 bases, with 14 bases of the junction left unmatched. Germline V gene data show CDR1 as LNHDA and CDR2 as SQIVND (reference sequence). The CDR3 runs to 18 residues. The CDR3 is CASSIDRGTGFPSNGYTF. Here the CDR3 DNA reads TGTGCCAGTAGTATAGATCGCGGGACAGGGTTCCCTTCCAATGGCTACACCTTC. The full variable domain, rest sourced from reference TRBV19 and TRBJ1-2, is DGGITQSPKYLFRKEGQNVTLSCEQNLNHDAMYWYRQDPGQGLRLIYYSQIVNDFQKGDIAEGYSVSREKKESFPLTVTSAQKNPTAFYLCASSIDRGTGFPSNGYTFGSGTRLTVV.